This T cell receptor beta chain was sequenced for a study of OX40 agonist ivuxolimab in advanced cancers. Study-wide background: Patients received the agonistic anti-OX40 (CD134) antibody ivuxolimab. Patients receiving dose escalation had hepatocellular carcinoma, melanoma, renal cell or head and neck cancer.

Libraries were prepared by immunoSEQ multiplex PCR; TCRdb keeps only in-frame clonotypes and omits some of them. Of fewer than 60,000 clones in the sample, about 79% are singletons; the top ten hold 7.9%. At baseline, cycle 4 day 1, and cycle 7 day 1, blood was sampled. This clone was seen only once. Germline V gives CDR1 GTSNPN, CDR2 SVGIG (reference sequence). This CDR3 spans 14 amino acids. Trimming at V came to 0 bases and at J to 5 bases, leaving 6 bases not matched to a gene. The sample consisted of CD4+ or CD8+ T cells sorted from blood, taken in a trial of the OX40 agonist ivuxolimab. This sequence originates from an adult with an advanced solid tumor such as melanoma, head and neck, liver or kidney cancer. The chain recombines TRBV30 with TRBJ2-5; the match to TRBD1 covers 7 bases. The DNA of the CDR3 is TGTGCCTGGAGTGTAAAGGGGGCTGGGGAGACCCAGTACTTC. Its protein product is CAWSVKGAGETQYF.